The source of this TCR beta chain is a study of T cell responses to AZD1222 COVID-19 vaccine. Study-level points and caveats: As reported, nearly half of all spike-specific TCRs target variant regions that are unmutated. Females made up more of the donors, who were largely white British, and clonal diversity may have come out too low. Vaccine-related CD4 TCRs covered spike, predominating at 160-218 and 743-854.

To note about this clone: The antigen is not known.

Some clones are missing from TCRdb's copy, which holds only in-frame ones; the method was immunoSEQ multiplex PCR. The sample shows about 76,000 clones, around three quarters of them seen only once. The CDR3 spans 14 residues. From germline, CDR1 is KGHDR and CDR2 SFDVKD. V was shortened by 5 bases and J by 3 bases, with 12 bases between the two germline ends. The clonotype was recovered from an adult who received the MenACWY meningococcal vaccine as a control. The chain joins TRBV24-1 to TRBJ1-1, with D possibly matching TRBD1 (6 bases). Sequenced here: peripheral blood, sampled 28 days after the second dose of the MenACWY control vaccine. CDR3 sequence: CATSVRRGDTEAFF. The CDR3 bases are TGTGCCACCAGTGTACGCAGGGGCGACACTGAAGCTTTCTTT.